Each of the 2 T cell receptor beta chains below was sequenced from the same sample in a study of blood T cell repertoires in COVID-19. Measured with immunoSEQ multiplex PCR; TCRdb has only the in-frame clones, and not every one. The sample lists roughly 170,000 clones; just under 90% were seen once. The material sequenced was peripheral blood. The receptor set was obtained from a woman under 30 who had recovered from COVID-19.

This clone was picked up a small number of times. This chain links TRBV7-9 with TRBJ2-2, with 8 bases that match TRBD1. The CDR3 is made up of 16 amino acids. The germline V gene encodes CDR1 SEHNR and CDR2 FQNEAQ (reference sequence). With V trimmed by 3 bases and J by 3 bases, 6 bases remained unmatched. The CDR3 nucleotides read TGTGCCAGCAGCTTCCCGGACAGGGAGGACACCGGGGAGCTGTTTTTT. Protein product: CASSFPDREDTGELFF.

The J gene is TRBJ2-7, the V gene TRBV7-7; possibly TRBD1 for D (6 bases). This CDR3 spans 12 amino acids. Trimming took 5 bases from V and 7 from J, leaving 12 bases between them. Per germline, CDR1 SSHAT and CDR2 FNYEAQ (reference sequence). CDR3 protein: CASSATGSEQYF. CDR3 sequence (DNA): TGTGCCAGCAGCGCCACAGGGTCGGAGCAGTACTTC.